This TCR beta chain was captured in a study of blood T cells in healthy people across ages (dated by TCRdb to 2014 to 2015). Describing the broader study: In model experiments, template switching captured roughly one uniquely barcoded TCR beta cDNA molecule for every two T cells. Using deep sequencing normalized with unique cDNA molecular identifiers, the study measured how TCR beta repertoire diversity changes with age. The donors were divided into four age groups: young (average approximately 15 years), middle-aged (almost 40), aged (approximately 59) and long-lived (nearly 85). To avoid experimental bias, donors of different ages were spread randomly across the sequencing lanes. Two additional independent replicas of 1 million unique cDNA reads from the same blood draw were analyzed for two donors (one aged 18 to 30 and one aged 80 or older). Points the paper makes about the study in general: Compared with the aged group, the long-lived group had more naive CD4+ T cells, fewer expanded clones and increased TCR diversity, suggesting age selection. Since profiling was done on bulk unsorted PBMCs, naive and antigen-experienced compartments could not be conclusively compared. Observed TCR beta diversity correlated strongly with the percentage of naive T cells measured by flow cytometry. The CMV infection status of donors was not known, potentially confounding age-related changes in expanded clonotypes. Total diversity estimates from one million sequenced T cells were considered lower bounds and underestimates. As age increased, observed TCR beta diversity per million T cells dropped in a roughly linear way, and a significant reduction was already evident by age 40.

As to this clonotype: Its antigen remains unidentified. Base qualities were left out, and no much larger clone turns up one base away.

The donors were 40 or so Caucasian individuals from Russia, aged roughly 6 to 100 years, who were systemically healthy. Approximately 11 milliliters of peripheral blood were drawn from each donor into EDTA-treated Vacutainer tubes. Ficoll-Paque density-gradient centrifugation was used to isolate PBMCs, with at least 7 million per sample. Trizol reagent was used to extract total RNA from the PBMCs, yielding at least 5 micrograms per sample. The percentages of naive CD45RAhigh/CD27high T cells were determined by flow cytometry on a PBMC aliquot from every donor. Library preparation employed 5' RACE. Sequencing was performed on an Illumina HiSeq 2500. The second PCR ran for about 6 to 11 cycles and used a J-beta primer mix along with a sample-barcoded 5' primer. Each TCR beta cDNA molecule received a unique molecular identifier from a template-switch 5' adaptor carrying 12 random nucleotides. Each sample yielded at least 2.5 million CDR3-containing paired-end reads. First-strand cDNA was synthesized from all RNA with the Mint cDNA synthesis kit, primed by a TRBC-specific oligonucleotide. Following uracil-DNA glycosylase treatment, all cDNA underwent a first 18-cycle PCR with the universal primers M1SS and BC2_uni_R. In the original analysis: For normalization, 1 million high-quality reads, each with a distinct molecular identifier, were randomly selected from each sample. Instead of being binned into consensus sequences, reads with shared molecular identifiers were discarded. MiTCR, set to a Q25 quality threshold and the strictest error-elimination algorithm, was used for CDR3 identification, clonotype clustering and error correction. A nonparametric unseen species model with Euler transformation was used to estimate a lower bound on total TCR beta diversity. The public sequencing data were trimmed at Q25 with fastp and processed into clonotypes with MiXCR by TCRdb, which kept only in-frame beta chains. Under each unique CDR3 protein, matching rows form one entry showing the most common genes and DNA. TCRdb's processing, not the authors', yielded these V and J calls. The sample table contains hundreds of thousands of distinct CDR3 sequences; only one count was recorded for around two fifths of them. Around 18% of the sample is held by the ten biggest clonotypes.

Reading from cysteine to phenylalanine, the CDR3 counts 16 amino acids. Just the 48-base CDR3 DNA is kept, in frame starting at base 1. CDR1 and CDR2, looked up from the germline V gene, are SGHTA and FQGNSA. V loses 5 bases, J loses 1 base, and the germline ends lie 18 bases apart. Sequenced material: blood. The receptor was isolated from a man aged 55 to 69 in good health. The rearrangement combines TRBV7-2 with TRBJ2-7, with no confident D gene call. DNA sequence: TGTGCCAGCAGCCCCCACCAAAGTTATCGTTCCTACGAGCAGTACTTC. Translated, this is CASSPHQSYRSYEQYF.